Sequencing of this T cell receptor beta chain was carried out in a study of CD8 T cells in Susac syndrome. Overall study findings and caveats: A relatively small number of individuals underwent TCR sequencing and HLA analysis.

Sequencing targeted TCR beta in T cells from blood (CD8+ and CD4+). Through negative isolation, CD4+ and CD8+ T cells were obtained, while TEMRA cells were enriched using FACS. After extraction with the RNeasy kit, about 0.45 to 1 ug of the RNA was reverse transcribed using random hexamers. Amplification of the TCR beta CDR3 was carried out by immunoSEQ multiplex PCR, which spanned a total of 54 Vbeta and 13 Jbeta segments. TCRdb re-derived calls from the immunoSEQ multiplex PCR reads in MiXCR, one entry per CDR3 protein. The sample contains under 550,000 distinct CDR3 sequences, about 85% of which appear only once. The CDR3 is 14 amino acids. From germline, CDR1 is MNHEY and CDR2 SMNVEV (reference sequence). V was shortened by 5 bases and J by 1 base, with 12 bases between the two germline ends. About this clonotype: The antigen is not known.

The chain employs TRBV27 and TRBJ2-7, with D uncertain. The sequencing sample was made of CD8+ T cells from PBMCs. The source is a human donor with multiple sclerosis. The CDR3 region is CASSMRHVSYEQYF. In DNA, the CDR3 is TGTGCCAGCAGTATGAGACACGTATCCTACGAGCAGTACTTC.